This entry lists 21 T cell receptor beta chains sequenced from one sample in a study of T cell responses to AZD1222 COVID-19 vaccine. Clones were sequenced by immunoSEQ multiplex PCR, and TCRdb holds only the in-frame ones, with some missing. Seen here are roughly 100,000 clones, more than 75% observed once, and the top ten hold approximately 5%. The sample here was peripheral blood, taken on day 0 of AZD1222 vaccination. The source of these receptors is an adult in good health.

CDR3 amino acids: CASSLPNSYNEQFF. The CDR3 DNA is TGTGCCAGCAGCCTCCCGAACTCCTACAATGAGCAGTTCTTC. The V gene is TRBV4-2, the J gene TRBJ2-1; D not certain. With 4 bases removed from V and 0 bases from J, the gap between germline ends came to 7 bases. The CDR3 loop spans 14 amino acids. Germline V gene sequence: CDR1 LGHNA, CDR2 YNFKEQ.

This clone was picked up many times. The chain couples TRBV6-4 to TRBJ2-1; 11 nucleotides match TRBD1. V dropped 5 bases and J dropped 7; count of bases not matched to a gene: 4. Per the germline V gene, CDR1 is MRHNA and CDR2 is SNTAGT. The CDR3 length is 14 residues. The CDR3 region is CASSSGTGGNEQFF. CDR3 DNA sequence: TGTGCCAGCAGTTCAGGGACAGGGGGTAATGAGCAGTTCTTC.

The rearrangement links TRBV5-1 to TRBJ1-4; possibly TRBD1 for D (5 bases). The CDR3 length is 14 residues. CDR1 is SGHRS and CDR2 is YFSETQ in the germline V gene. The V end was cut by 4 bases, the J end by 2 bases, with 9 bases between. The chain's CDR3 is CASSRGSTNEKLFF. The CDR3 DNA reads TGCGCCAGCAGCCGGGGGTCGACTAATGAAAAACTGTTTTTT.

The gene calls are TRBV5-6 and TRBJ1-1; D not certain. The CDR3 runs to 15 residues. The ends were cut back, 2 bases at V and 1 base at J, with 12 bases in the middle. CDR1 is SGHDT, CDR2 YYEEEE, per germline. CDR3 loop: CASSLVARQNTEAFF. The CDR3 coding sequence is TGTGCCAGCAGCTTAGTTGCCCGGCAGAACACTGAAGCTTTCTTT. The full variable domain, in which reference TRBV5-6 and TRBJ1-1 provide the parts outside the CDR3, is DAGVTQSPTHLIKTRGQQVTLRCSPKSGHDTVSWYQQALGQGPQFIFQYYEEEERQRGNFPDRFSGHQFPNYSSELNVNALLLGDSALYLCASSLVARQNTEAFFGQGTRLTVV.

The J gene is TRBJ1-1, the V gene TRBV18, with D possibly being TRBD1 (6 bases). The CDR3 sequence is 13 residues long. Germline V gives CDR1 KGHSH, CDR2 LQKENI. V lost 10 bases and J 4 bases, leaving 16 bases between the germline ends. The CDR3 DNA reads TGTGCCACCGCTGGGGGGGCGGGCACTGAAGCTTTCTTT. It specifies CATAGGAGTEAFF.

V and J are TRBV12-3 or TRBV12-4 and TRBJ1-1; the match to TRBD1 covers 7 bases. V lost 3 bases and J lost 10; bases outside the gene matches: 5. This CDR3 has 12 residues. The CDR3 DNA is TGTGCCAGCAGTTTCATGCAGGGGGGAGCTTTCTTT. It codes for CASSFMQGGAFF.

This clone was counted a single time. This rearrangement joins TRBV13 to TRBJ1-1; D is possibly TRBD1 (6 bases). With 5 bases removed from V and 2 bases from J, the gap between germline ends came to 9 bases. CDR3 length: 13 residues. Germline CDR1 is PRHDT and CDR2 is FYEKMQ (reference sequence). CDR3 nucleotide sequence: TGTGCCAGCAGCCCCAGGGGTAACACTGAAGCTTTCTTT. Amino acid sequence: CASSPRGNTEAFF. The full variable domain, its missing parts supplied by reference TRBV13 and TRBJ1-1, is AAGVIQSPRHLIKEKRETATLKCYPIPRHDTVYWYQQGPGQDPQFLISFYEKMQSDKGSIPDRFSAQQFSDYHSELNMSSLELGDSALYFCASSPRGNTEAFFGQGTRLTVV.

This clone turned up a few times. The rearrangement links TRBV6-1 to TRBJ1-1; 9 bases map to TRBD1. The V segment lost 1 base and the J segment 1 base; nucleotides outside the gene matches: 1. Germline CDR1 reads MNHNS; CDR2 reads SASEGT. The CDR3 totals 15 residues. CDR3 in amino acids: CASSEGTGANTEAFF. CDR3 nucleotide sequence: TGTGCCAGCAGTGAAGGGACAGGGGCGAACACTGAAGCTTTCTTT.

The CDR3 loop reads CASSSQGVNTEAFF. DNA of the CDR3: TGTGCCAGTAGTTCACAGGGCGTGAACACTGAAGCTTTCTTT. The gene calls are TRBV19 and TRBJ1-1; a weak D match, TRBD1 (6 bases). This CDR3 is 14 amino acids long. From germline, CDR1 is LNHDA and CDR2 SQIVND (reference sequence). The ends were cut back, 5 bases at V and 0 bases at J, with 10 bases in the middle.

V usage is TRBV7-2 and J usage is TRBJ2-1; 13 bases map to TRBD2. Germline assignment: CDR1 SGHTA and CDR2 FQGNSA. This CDR3 is built from 15 residues. J lost 4 bases, V lost 7 bases, and 4 bases had no gene match. CDR3 in DNA: TGTGCCAGCACCATACTAGCGGGGGGGTACAATGAGCAGTTCTTC. Its protein product is CASTILAGGYNEQFF.

For the CDR3, the DNA is TGTGCCAGCAGCTTACGGGGGGCCCAAGAGACCCAGTACTTC. This sequence encodes CASSLRGAQETQYF. The V call is TRBV7-2, the J call TRBJ2-5; TRBD2 might be the D (7 bases). The V and J ends lost 2 bases and 1 base respectively, with 8 bases between them. CDR1 and CDR2 from the germline V gene are SGHTA and FQGNSA. The CDR3 runs 14 residues.

The CDR3 loop reads CATSRGHRDGIYEQYF. DNA for the CDR3: TGTGCCACCAGCAGAGGGCACAGGGACGGAATCTACGAGCAGTACTTC. The V and J genes are TRBV15 and TRBJ2-7; perhaps TRBD1 as D (6 bases). Trimming cost V 1 base and J 3 bases, with 16 bases left between them. This CDR3 contains 16 residues. The germline V gene has CDR1 LNHNV and CDR2 YYDKDF (reference sequence).

The J gene is TRBJ1-1, the V gene TRBV18; TRBD1 might be the D (6 bases). The CDR3 is 14 amino acids. CDR1 and CDR2 (germline): KGHSH, LQKENI. Trimming took 3 bases from V and 5 from J, leaving 13 bases between them. CDR3 coding DNA: TGTGCCAGCTCACCTGCCATCAGGGGAACTGAAGCTTTCTTT. This sequence encodes CASSPAIRGTEAFF.

CDR3 in amino acids: CASNTGTGYVQPQHF. CDR3 DNA: TGTGCCAGCAACACCGGGACAGGGTATGTACAGCCCCAGCATTTT. The rearrangement links TRBV6-5 to TRBJ1-5; 9 bases match TRBD1. Germline loops: CDR1 MNHEY, CDR2 SVGAGI. This CDR3 contains 15 residues. The V and J ends lost 7 bases and 7 bases, in that order; junction bases with no gene match: 11.

The chain has TRBV6-6 and TRBJ2-7; TRBD1 is a possible D gene (6 bases). There are 13 residues in the CDR3. The V end lost 8 bases, the J end lost 0 bases, and 11 bases lay between the germline ends. CDR1 and CDR2 (germline): MNHNY, SVGAGI (reference sequence). In DNA, the CDR3 is TGTGCCAGCTGGGGGCCCGGCTCCTACGAGCAGTACTTC. As protein: CASWGPGSYEQYF.

V usage is TRBV10-3 and J usage is TRBJ2-7; 10 bases are shared with TRBD1. The V gene end was trimmed by 6 bases and the J gene end by 6 bases; junction bases not matched to a gene: 11. The CDR3 has 15 residues. Germline assignment: CDR1 ENHRY and CDR2 SYGVKD. CDR3 residues: CAIRLTGTGASEQYF. The CDR3 nucleotides are TGTGCCATCAGACTCACCGGGACAGGGGCTAGCGAGCAGTACTTC.

The V call is TRBV5-5, the J call TRBJ1-3, with a tentative D call TRBD1 (6 bases). Germline loops: CDR1 SGHKS, CDR2 YYEKEE (reference sequence). The CDR3 runs 18 residues. The V and J ends lost 4 bases and 1 base respectively, with 21 bases between them. Here the CDR3 reads CASSAVREQGFSGNTIYF. The CDR3 DNA follows: TGTGCCAGCAGCGCCGTCCGGGAACAGGGCTTTTCTGGAAACACCATATATTTT.

On this clone: The sample carries other DNA sequences with the same CDR3. The chain carries TRBV19 and TRBJ1-1; no reliable D call. CDR3 size: 13 residues. Germline assignment: CDR1 LNHDA and CDR2 SQIVND (reference sequence). The V and J ends lost 3 bases and 1 base respectively, with 6 bases between them. The CDR3 DNA sequence: TGTGCCAGTAGTATTACAAGGAACACTGAAGCTTTCTTT. Its protein product is CASSITRNTEAFF. Drawing the rest from reference TRBV19 and TRBJ1-1, the complete variable domain is DGGITQSPKYLFRKEGQNVTLSCEQNLNHDAMYWYRQDPGQGLRLIYYSQIVNDFQKGDIAEGYSVSREKKESFPLTVTSAQKNPTAFYLCASSITRNTEAFFGQGTRLTVV.

The chain employs TRBV29-1 and TRBJ2-1; D gene uncertain. CDR1 is SQVTM and CDR2 is ANQGSEA in the germline V gene. CDR3 size: 10 residues. Trimming pared 4 bases from V and 6 bases from J, leaving 4 bases between. CDR3 protein: CSVGVNEQFF. The CDR3 bases are TGCAGCGTTGGAGTCAATGAGCAGTTCTTC.

J is TRBJ2-3 and V is TRBV7-3, with D possibly TRBD2 on 5 matching bases. CDR1 and CDR2 from the germline V gene are SGHTA and FQGTGA. This CDR3 contains 14 residues. V was cut by 3 bases and J by 5 bases, with 12 bases left in between. The CDR3 region is CASSFTTEGDTQYF. CDR3 bases: TGTGCCAGCAGCTTCACCACAGAGGGAGATACGCAGTATTTT.

The gene calls are TRBV23-1 and TRBJ2-5; D gene unclear. TRBV23-1 is classed as an ORF, of uncertain function. The CDR3 runs 11 residues. V gave up 8 bases and J gave up 4 bases, with 8 bases separating them. CDR3 amino acids: CASPLRETQYF. As DNA, the CDR3 is TGCGCCAGCCCGTTGCGAGAGACCCAGTACTTC.